A selection of T cell receptor beta chains follows, all from one sample in a study of Graves' ophthalmopathy and Graves' hyperthyroidism. In TCRdb, the multiplex PCR reads were re-called with MiXCR into one record per CDR3 protein. Seen here are over a million distinct CDR3 sequences, less than 45% observed once, and the top ten hold around 10%. Input material: peripheral blood or thyroid tissue (not recorded which). The source of these receptors is an adult man with Graves' hyperthyroidism. The CDR3 runs from the conserved cysteine through the conserved F or W. A D gene is named only where the DNA matches it firmly. Clone size is given for some rows only: seen once, a few or many times, or a class if the clone is expanded.

v_call	cdr3_length	j_call	d_call	clone_size	cdr3_nt	cdr3_aa
TRBV20-1	11	TRBJ1-2	TRBD1	many	TGCAGTGCTCCGACAGGGGGTGGCTACACCTTC	CSAPTGGGYTF
TRBV20-1	14	TRBJ1-1	.	.	TGCAGTGCTATAGTGCGCACTCCGGGCACTGAAGCTTTCTTT	CSAIVRTPGTEAFF
TRBV12-3/TRBV12-4	17	TRBJ1-1	.	.	TGTGCCAGCAGCCCTCACCATACAGGGTTTGAACAGGGTGAAGCTTTCTTT	CASSPHHTGFEQGEAFF
TRBV5-5	13	TRBJ2-7	.	many	TGTGCCAGCAGCTTGGTGGGGTACTACGAGCAGTACTTC	CASSLVGYYEQYF
TRBV24-1	15	TRBJ1-1	.	.	TGTGCCACCAGTGATCTCCCCGGGGGCACAACTGAAGCTTTCTTT	CATSDLPGGTTEAFF
TRBV10-1	15	TRBJ1-1	TRBD1	.	TGCGCCAGCAGTGAGGGACAGGGTAGTTGGACTGAAGCTTTCTTT	CASSEGQGSWTEAFF
TRBV7-9	17	TRBJ2-5	.	.	TGTGCCAGCAGCTTAATCTTCGGCAGTGAAAGGAAAGAGACCCAGTACTTC	CASSLIFGSERKETQYF
TRBV7-6	14	TRBJ2-5	.	.	TGTGCCAGCAGCTCCTCGCAGCCCGGGGAGACCCAGTACTTC	CASSSSQPGETQYF
TRBV24-1	13	TRBJ1-1	.	.	TGTGCCACCAGTGAAATGATGAACACTGAAGCTTTCTTT	CATSEMMNTEAFF
TRBV19	19	TRBJ2-5	.	.	TGTGCCAGTAGTATACGGGGAATGCGGCAGCCCCAGCACAGGGAGACCCAGTACTTC	CASSIRGMRQPQHRETQYF
TRBV7-9	14	TRBJ1-1	.	many	TGTGCCAGCAGCTTAGGCACGGCAGGCACTGAAGCTTTCTTT	CASSLGTAGTEAFF
TRBV7-9	10	TRBJ1-6	.	once	TGTGCCAGCAGCGGTTCACCCCTCCACTTT	CASSGSPLHF
TRBV7-9	14	TRBJ2-7	.	.	TGTGCCAGCAGCTTATCTCAGGGAATCGACGAGCAGTACTTC	CASSLSQGIDEQYF
TRBV6-1	16	TRBJ1-2	TRBD1	.	TGTGCCAGCAGTCCCCTTTCGACAGGGTTGGTTTATGGCTACACCTTC	CASSPLSTGLVYGYTF
TRBV6-6	14	TRBJ1-1	.	many	TGTGCCAGCAGTCACGCAATCAGGGGCACTGAAGCTTTCTTT	CASSHAIRGTEAFF
TRBV2	14	TRBJ1-5	.	many	TGTGCCAGCAGCGGGGACATGGGCAATCAGCCCCAGCATTTT	CASSGDMGNQPQHF
TRBV9	14	TRBJ1-5	.	few	TGTGCCAGCAGCCCGACAGGTCGTGGTCAGCCCCAGCATTTT	CASSPTGRGQPQHF
TRBV5-5	15	TRBJ2-7	.	.	TGTGCCAGCAGCCAGCCGGGACATAGAACCTACGAGCAGTACTTC	CASSQPGHRTYEQYF
TRBV7-9	19	TRBJ2-7	.	.	TGTGCCAGCAGTTTATTCCCAGGGGGGACGGGACTATTCTCCTACGAGCAGTACTTC	CASSLFPGGTGLFSYEQYF
TRBV29-1	14	TRBJ1-1	.	.	TGCAGCGTTGCAGGCCTGGGGGGACACACTGAAGCTTTCTTT	CSVAGLGGHTEAFF
TRBV10-2	14	TRBJ1-2	.	few	TGCGCCAGCAGTGAGCCTACAGCTAACTATGGCTACACCTTC	CASSEPTANYGYTF
TRBV29-1	11	TRBJ1-2	.	.	TGCAGCTTAGGGAGGGTCTCTGGCTACACCTTC	CSLGRVSGYTF